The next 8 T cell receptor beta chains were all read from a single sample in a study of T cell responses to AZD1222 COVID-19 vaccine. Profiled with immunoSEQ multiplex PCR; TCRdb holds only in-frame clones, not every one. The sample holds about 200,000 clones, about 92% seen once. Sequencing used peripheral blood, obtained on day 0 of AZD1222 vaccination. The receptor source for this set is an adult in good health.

This CDR3 is CASTLDRAYNEQFF. CDR3 coding DNA: TGTGCCAGCACCTTGGACAGGGCCTACAATGAGCAGTTCTTC. The gene calls are TRBV2 and TRBJ2-1; the match to TRBD1 covers 8 bases. CDR1 is SNHLY and CDR2 is FYNNEI in the germline V gene. V shed 7 bases, J shed 2 bases, and the junction held 4 bases outside the gene matches. The CDR3 contains 14 residues. Based on the CDR3 plus reference TRBV2 and TRBJ2-1, the full variable domain is EPEVTQTPSHQVTQMGQEVILRCVPISNHLYFYWYRQILGQKVEFLVSFYNNEISEKSEIFDDQFSVERPDGSNFTLKIRSTKLEDSAMYFCASTLDRAYNEQFFGPGTRLTVL.

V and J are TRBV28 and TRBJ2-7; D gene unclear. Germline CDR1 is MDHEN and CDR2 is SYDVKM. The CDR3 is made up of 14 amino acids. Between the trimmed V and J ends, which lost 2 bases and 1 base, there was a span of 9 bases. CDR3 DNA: TGTGCCAGCAGTTTAGGCCTCAGTTCCTACGAGCAGTACTTC. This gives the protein CASSLGLSSYEQYF.

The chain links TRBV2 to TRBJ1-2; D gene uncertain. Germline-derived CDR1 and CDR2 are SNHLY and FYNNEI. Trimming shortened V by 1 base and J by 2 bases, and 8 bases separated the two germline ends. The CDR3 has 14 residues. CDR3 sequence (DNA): TGTGCCAGCAGTGAAGGCCGGCCCAACTATGGCTACACCTTC. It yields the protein CASSEGRPNYGYTF.

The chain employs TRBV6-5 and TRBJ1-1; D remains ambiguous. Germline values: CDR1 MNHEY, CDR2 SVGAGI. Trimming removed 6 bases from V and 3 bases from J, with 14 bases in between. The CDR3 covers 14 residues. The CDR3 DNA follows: TGTGCCAGCAGCTATGCGGGATTGGACACTGAAGCTTTCTTT. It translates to CASSYAGLDTEAFF.

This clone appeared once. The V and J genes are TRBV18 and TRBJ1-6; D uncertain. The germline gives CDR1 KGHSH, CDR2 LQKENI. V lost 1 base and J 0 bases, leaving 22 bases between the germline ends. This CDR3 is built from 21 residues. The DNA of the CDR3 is TGTGCCAGCTCACCACAACCGGAGGGCAGGACCTTGAGCTCCTATAATTCACCCCTCCACTTT. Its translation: CASSPQPEGRTLSSYNSPLHF.

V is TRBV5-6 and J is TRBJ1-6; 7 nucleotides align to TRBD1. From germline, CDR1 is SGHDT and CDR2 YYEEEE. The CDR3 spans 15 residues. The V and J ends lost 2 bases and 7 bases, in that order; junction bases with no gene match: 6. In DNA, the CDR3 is TGTGCCAGCAGCTTACAGGACAGGAAAAATTCACCCCTCCACTTT. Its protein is CASSLQDRKNSPLHF.

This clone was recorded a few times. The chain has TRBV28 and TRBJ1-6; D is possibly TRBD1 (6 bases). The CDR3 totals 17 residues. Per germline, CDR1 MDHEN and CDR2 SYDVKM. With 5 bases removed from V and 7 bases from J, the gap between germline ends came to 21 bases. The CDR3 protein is CASSGKGGASNNSPLHF. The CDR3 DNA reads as TGTGCCAGCAGTGGCAAAGGGGGGGCTTCTAACAATTCACCCCTCCACTTT.

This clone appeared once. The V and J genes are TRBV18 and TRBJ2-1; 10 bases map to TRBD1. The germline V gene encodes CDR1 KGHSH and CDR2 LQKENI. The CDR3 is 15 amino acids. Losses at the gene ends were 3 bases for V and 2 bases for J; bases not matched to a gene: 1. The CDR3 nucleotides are TGTGCCAGCTCACCCGGGACAGGGGCCTACAATGAGCAGTTCTTC. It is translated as CASSPGTGAYNEQFF. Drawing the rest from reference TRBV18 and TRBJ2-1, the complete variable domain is NAGVMQNPRHLVRRRGQEARLRCSPMKGHSHVYWYRQLPEEGLKFMVYLQKENIIDESGMPKERFSAEFPKEGPSILRIQQVVRGDSAAYFCASSPGTGAYNEQFFGPGTRLTVL.